These T cell receptor beta chains were read from a single sample in a study of blood T cell repertoires in COVID-19. TCRdb's copy holds only in-frame clones and misses some; the assay was immunoSEQ multiplex PCR. The data contain around 300,000 clones, around 90% of them singletons. Input material: peripheral blood. These receptors all stem from a woman in her 40s who had recovered from COVID-19. The CDR3 runs from the conserved cysteine through the conserved F or W. A D gene is named only where the DNA matches it firmly. Clone size is stated in some rows and not others, as once, few, many or a class when expanded.

V	J	size	D	DNA	CDR3
TRBV7-6	TRBJ2-3	.	TRBD1	TGTGCCAGCAGCTTATTCCCCGGGACAGGAGGAGATACGCAGTATTTT	CASSLFPGTGGDTQYF
TRBV5-4	TRBJ2-3	once	.	TGTGCCAGCAGCTTGATCGCGGAGAGCACAGATACGCAGTATTTT	CASSLIAESTDTQYF
TRBV7-3	TRBJ2-3	.	.	TGTGCCAGCAGCCTCCATATGTCACACGATACGCAGTATTTT	CASSLHMSHDTQYF
TRBV27	TRBJ1-2	.	.	TGTGCCAGTAAGACAGGCAACTATGGCTACACCTTC	CASKTGNYGYTF
TRBV6-1	TRBJ2-7	.	TRBD1	TGTGCCAGCAGTGAATCGGGGACAGCTATGGGGGAGCAGTACTTC	CASSESGTAMGEQYF
TRBV7-9	TRBJ1-6	.	.	TGTGCCAGCAGCTTGAGGCCAAGCTCCTATAATTCACCCCTCCACTTT	CASSLRPSSYNSPLHF
TRBV7-7	TRBJ2-1	.	TRBD2	TGTGCCAGCAGCAATAGCGGGAGCTCCTACAATGAGCAGTTCTTC	CASSNSGSSYNEQFF
TRBV4-1	TRBJ2-3	.	.	TGCGCCAGCAGGTCTAGCGGCACAGATACGCAGTATTTT	CASRSSGTDTQYF
TRBV11-2	TRBJ1-5	once	.	TGTGCCAGCAGCCCCGCCCCCCGGGAGAGCAATCAGCCCCAGCATTTT	CASSPAPRESNQPQHF
TRBV6-5	TRBJ1-2	.	.	TGTGCCAGCAGTTATTTGGGTGCGGCCTACACCTTC	CASSYLGAAYTF
TRBV5-1	TRBJ2-3	once	.	TGCGCCAGCATGCAGGCCAGCACAGATACGCAGTATTTT	CASMQASTDTQYF
TRBV7-3	TRBJ2-3	.	TRBD1	TGTGCCAGCAGCTGGCAGGGGGCACCCCCAGATACGCAGTATTTT	CASSWQGAPPDTQYF
TRBV5-1	TRBJ2-7	.	TRBD2	TGCGCCAGCAGTAGCGGGGGGTCGGACGAGCAGTACTTC	CASSSGGSDEQYF
TRBV7-9	TRBJ2-7	.	.	TGTGCCAGCAGCTTGGCCGGGAGTGCCTACGAGCAGTACTTC	CASSLAGSAYEQYF
TRBV27	TRBJ1-5	.	TRBD1	TGTGCCAGCAGATACAGGGGCCAACTGAATCAGCCCCAGCATTTT	CASRYRGQLNQPQHF
TRBV6-1	TRBJ2-1	.	TRBD1	TGTGCCAGCAGTGAGGGGACAGGGACAACCAATGAGCAGTTCTTC	CASSEGTGTTNEQFF
TRBV4-2	TRBJ2-7	.	TRBD2	TGTGCCAGCAGCCAAGCCGGGACTAGCGGGAGTTACGAGCAGTACTTC	CASSQAGTSGSYEQYF
TRBV18	TRBJ2-3	once	TRBD2	TGTGCCAGCTCACTAAGGGACTACTTAAACACAGATACGCAGTATTTT	CASSLRDYLNTDTQYF
TRBV27	TRBJ1-5	few	.	TGTGCCAGCAGTTTAGCGGGGGGCCAGCCCCAGCATTTT	CASSLAGGQPQHF
TRBV27	TRBJ2-7	.	TRBD2	TGTGCCAGCAGTTTAAAGTCGGTAGCGGGAGAACACGAGCAGTACTTC	CASSLKSVAGEHEQYF
TRBV7-8	TRBJ2-1	.	TRBD2	TGTGCCAGCAGCGGCCCTTTAGGCGGGAGTGATGAGCAGTTCTTC	CASSGPLGGSDEQFF
TRBV24-1	TRBJ2-1	.	.	TGTGCCACCAGTGACGAAACGGCCTACAATGAGCAGTTCTTC	CATSDETAYNEQFF
TRBV4-1	TRBJ1-1	once	TRBD1	TGCGCCAGCAGCCAATTACAGGACAGGGGGGCGAACGCTGAAGCTTTCTTT	CASSQLQDRGANAEAFF
TRBV7-2	TRBJ1-6	.	TRBD1	TGTGCCAGCAGCTTAGTAGGGGGACAGCCAGATTCACCCCTCCACTTT	CASSLVGGQPDSPLHF
TRBV19	TRBJ1-5	once	.	TGTGCCAGTACCCCAATTGAGGGAGGCAATCAGCCCCAGCATTTT	CASTPIEGGNQPQHF